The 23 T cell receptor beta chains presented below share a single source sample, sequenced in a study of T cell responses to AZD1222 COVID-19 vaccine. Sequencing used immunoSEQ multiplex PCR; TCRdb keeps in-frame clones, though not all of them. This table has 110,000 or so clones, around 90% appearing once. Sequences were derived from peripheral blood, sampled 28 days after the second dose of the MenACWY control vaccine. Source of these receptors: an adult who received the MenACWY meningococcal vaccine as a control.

Here the CDR3 DNA reads TGTGCCAGCATCCGGAACACTGAAGCTTTCTTT. Protein: CASIRNTEAFF. This chain connects TRBV2 to TRBJ1-1; D unresolved. This CDR3 comprises 11 residues. V lost 7 bases and J 1 base, leaving 4 bases between the germline ends. CDR1 and CDR2 from the germline V gene are SNHLY and FYNNEI.

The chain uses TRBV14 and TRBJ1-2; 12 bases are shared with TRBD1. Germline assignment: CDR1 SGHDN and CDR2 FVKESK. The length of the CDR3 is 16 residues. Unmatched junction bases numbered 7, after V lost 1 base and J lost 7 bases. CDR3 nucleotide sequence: TGTGCCAGCAGCCAAGGAGGGACAGGGGGCGATGGTGGCTACACCTTC. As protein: CASSQGGTGGDGGYTF.

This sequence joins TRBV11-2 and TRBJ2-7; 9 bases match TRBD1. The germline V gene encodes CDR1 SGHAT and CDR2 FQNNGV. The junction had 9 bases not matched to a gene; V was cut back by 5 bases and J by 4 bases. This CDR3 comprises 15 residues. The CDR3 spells CASSRSRDRVYEQYV. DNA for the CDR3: TGTGCCAGCAGCCGTAGCCGGGACAGGGTATACGAGCAGTACGTC.

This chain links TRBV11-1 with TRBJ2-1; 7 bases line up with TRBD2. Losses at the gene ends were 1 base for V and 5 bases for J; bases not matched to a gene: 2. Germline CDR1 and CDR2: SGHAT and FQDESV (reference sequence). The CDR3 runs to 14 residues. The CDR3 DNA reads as TGTGCCAGCAGCTTAGTAGCGGGCGACAATGAGCAGTTCTTC. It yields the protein CASSLVAGDNEQFF.

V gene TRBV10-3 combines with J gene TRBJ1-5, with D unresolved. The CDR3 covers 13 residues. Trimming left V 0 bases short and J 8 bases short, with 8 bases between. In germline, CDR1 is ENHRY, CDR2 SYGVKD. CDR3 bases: TGTGCCATCAGTGAGTCGTCATTAAAGCCCCAGCATTTT. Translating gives CAISESSLKPQHF.

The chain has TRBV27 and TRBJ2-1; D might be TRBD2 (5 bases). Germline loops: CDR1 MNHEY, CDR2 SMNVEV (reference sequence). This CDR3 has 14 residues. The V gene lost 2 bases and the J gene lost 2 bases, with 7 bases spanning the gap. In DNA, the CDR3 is TGTGCCAGCAGTTTAGAGGGCCCCTACAATGAGCAGTTCTTC. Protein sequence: CASSLEGPYNEQFF.

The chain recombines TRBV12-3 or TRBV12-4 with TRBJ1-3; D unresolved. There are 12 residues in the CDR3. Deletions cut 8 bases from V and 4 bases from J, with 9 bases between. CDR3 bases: TGTGCCAGCGGTCCGCACGGAAACACCATATATTTT. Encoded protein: CASGPHGNTIYF.

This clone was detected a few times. CDR3 in DNA: TGCGCCAGCAGCCAAGCCGAAGGACTAGGTGCCTACAATGAGCAGTTCTTC. Translated, it gives CASSQAEGLGAYNEQFF. The chain is built from TRBV4-1 and TRBJ2-1, with TRBD2 matching 7 bases. Per the germline V gene, CDR1 is MGHRA and CDR2 is YSYEKL. CDR3 length: 17 amino acids. Trimming cost V 1 base and J 2 bases; bases outside gene matches: 8.

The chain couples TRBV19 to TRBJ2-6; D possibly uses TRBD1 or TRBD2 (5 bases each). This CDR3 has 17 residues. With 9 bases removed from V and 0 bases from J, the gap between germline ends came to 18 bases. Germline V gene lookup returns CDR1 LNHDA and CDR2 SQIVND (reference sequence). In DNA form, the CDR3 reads TGTGCCAGCACCCGGGGCCTGACTTACTCTGGGGCCAACGTCCTGACTTTC. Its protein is CASTRGLTYSGANVLTF.

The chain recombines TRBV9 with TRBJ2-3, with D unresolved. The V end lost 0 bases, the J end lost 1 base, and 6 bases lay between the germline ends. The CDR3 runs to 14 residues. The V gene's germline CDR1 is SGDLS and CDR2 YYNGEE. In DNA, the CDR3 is TGTGCCAGCAGCGTAGACGGACGCACAGATACGCAGTATTTT. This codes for CASSVDGRTDTQYF.

This chain's CDR3 is CASRPHFFQETQYF. The CDR3 bases are TGTGCCAGCAGACCACACTTTTTTCAAGAGACCCAGTACTTC. This rearrangement joins TRBV6-5 to TRBJ2-5; unclear D gene. Trimming cost V 6 bases and J 2 bases, with 13 bases left between them. From germline, CDR1 is MNHEY and CDR2 SVGAGI. The CDR3 length is 14 residues.

The CDR3 DNA reads as TGCAGCGTCCGGACAGGGGATATGAACACTGAAGCTTTCTTT. Its protein product is CSVRTGDMNTEAFF. The chain links TRBV29-1 to TRBJ1-1, with TRBD1 matching 9 bases. Trimming removed 6 bases from V and 0 bases from J; junction bases left unmatched: 5. Germline CDR1 reads SQVTM; CDR2 reads ANQGSEA. This CDR3 spans 14 amino acids.

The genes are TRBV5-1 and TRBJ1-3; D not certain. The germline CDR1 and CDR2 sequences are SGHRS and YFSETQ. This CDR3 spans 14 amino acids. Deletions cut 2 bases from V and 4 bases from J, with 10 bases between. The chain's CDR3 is CASSLDIGGNTIYF. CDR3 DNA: TGCGCCAGCAGCTTAGACATCGGGGGAAACACCATATATTTT.

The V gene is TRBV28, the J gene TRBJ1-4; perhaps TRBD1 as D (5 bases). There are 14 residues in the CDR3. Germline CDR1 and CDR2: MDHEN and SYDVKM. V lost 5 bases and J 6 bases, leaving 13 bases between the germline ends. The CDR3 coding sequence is TGTGCCAGCAGTACTACCAGGGATTATGAAAAACTGTTTTTT. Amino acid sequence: CASSTTRDYEKLFF.

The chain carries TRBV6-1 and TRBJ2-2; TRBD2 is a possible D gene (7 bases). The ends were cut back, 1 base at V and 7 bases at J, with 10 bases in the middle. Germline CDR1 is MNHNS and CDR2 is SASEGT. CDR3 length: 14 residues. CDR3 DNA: TGTGCCAGCAGTGAAGGGGGGGGGCACGGGGAGCTGTTTTTT. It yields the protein CASSEGGGHGELFF.

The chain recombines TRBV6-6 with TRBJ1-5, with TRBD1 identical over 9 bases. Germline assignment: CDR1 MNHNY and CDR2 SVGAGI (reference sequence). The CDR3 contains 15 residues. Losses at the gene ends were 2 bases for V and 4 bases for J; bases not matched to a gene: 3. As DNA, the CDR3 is TGTGCCAGCAGTTACGGTGGGACAGGGAATCAGCCCCAGCATTTT. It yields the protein CASSYGGTGNQPQHF.

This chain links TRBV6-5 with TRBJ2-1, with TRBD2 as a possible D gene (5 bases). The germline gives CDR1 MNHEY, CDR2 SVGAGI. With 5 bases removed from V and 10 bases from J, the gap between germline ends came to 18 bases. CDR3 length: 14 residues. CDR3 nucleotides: TGTGCCAGCAGTCACCAAAATGCGGGTGGGGAGCAGTTCTTC. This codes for CASSHQNAGGEQFF.

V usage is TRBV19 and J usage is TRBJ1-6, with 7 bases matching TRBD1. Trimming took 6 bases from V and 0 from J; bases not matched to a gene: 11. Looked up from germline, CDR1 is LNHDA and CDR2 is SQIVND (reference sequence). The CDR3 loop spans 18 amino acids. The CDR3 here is CASRGDSSMSSYNSPLHF. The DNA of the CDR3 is TGTGCCAGTAGGGGGGACAGTAGTATGAGCTCCTATAATTCACCCCTCCACTTT.

The CDR3 coding sequence is TGTGCCAGCAGCTTAGAATCAGGGGGCTCCTACGAGCAGTACTTC. This gives the protein CASSLESGGSYEQYF. The chain uses TRBV7-7 and TRBJ2-7, with TRBD1 matching 7 bases. Germline V gene lookup returns CDR1 SSHAT and CDR2 FNYEAQ (reference sequence). Losses at the gene ends were 1 base for V and 0 bases for J; bases not matched to a gene: 3. The CDR3 is made up of 15 amino acids.

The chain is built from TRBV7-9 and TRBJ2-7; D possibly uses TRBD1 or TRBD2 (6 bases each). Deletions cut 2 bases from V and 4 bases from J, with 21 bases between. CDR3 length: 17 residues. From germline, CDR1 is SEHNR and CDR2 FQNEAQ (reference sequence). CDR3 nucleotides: TGTGCCAGCAGCTTACCCCCGACAGGATCGGGGGCTTACGAGCAGTACGTC. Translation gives CASSLPPTGSGAYEQYV.

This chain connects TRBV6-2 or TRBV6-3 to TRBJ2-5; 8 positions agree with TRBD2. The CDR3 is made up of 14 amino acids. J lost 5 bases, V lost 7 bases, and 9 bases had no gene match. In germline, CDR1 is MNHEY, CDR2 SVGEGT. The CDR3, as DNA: TGTGCCAGCACCCCGCGGGGGGCCGAGGAGACCCAGTACTTC. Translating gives CASTPRGAEETQYF.

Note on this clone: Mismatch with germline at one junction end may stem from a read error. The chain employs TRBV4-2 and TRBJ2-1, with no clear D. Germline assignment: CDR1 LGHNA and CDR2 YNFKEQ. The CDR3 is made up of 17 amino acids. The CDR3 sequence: CANSQDLETLAYNEQFF. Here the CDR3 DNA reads TGTGCCAACAGCCAAGATCTTGAGACCCTAGCCTACAATGAGCAGTTCTTC.

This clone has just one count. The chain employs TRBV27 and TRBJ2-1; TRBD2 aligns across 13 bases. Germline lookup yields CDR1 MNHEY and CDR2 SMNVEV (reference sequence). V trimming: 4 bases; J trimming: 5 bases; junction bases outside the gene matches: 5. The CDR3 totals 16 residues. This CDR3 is CASSSWTSGSNNEQFF. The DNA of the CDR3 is TGTGCCAGCAGTTCCTGGACTAGCGGGAGCAACAATGAGCAGTTCTTC.